This is a list of T cell receptor beta chains from one sample in a study of T-cell reconstitution after alpha-beta-depleted transplantation in children. TCRdb fed the PCR reads into MiXCR, producing one record per CDR3 protein. Counted here are some 100,000 distinct CDR3 sequences, roughly 15% occurring once; the ten biggest clones make up less than 20%. The specimen comprised PBMCs, mostly from graft donor cells, sampled 180 days after TCRalphabeta/CD19-depleted stem cell transplant. Receptors were obtained from a male patient aged 2-15 years who had a stem cell transplant for acute lymphoblastic leukemia, so the T cells may come from the graft donor. The CDR3 runs from the conserved cysteine through the conserved F or W. Each record gives: V gene, clone size, D gene, J gene, CDR3 DNA, CDR3 protein. A D gene is named only where the DNA matches it firmly. The size of a clone is reported for some rows only, either as once, few or many, or as a class for expanded clones.

v_gene: TRBV30; abundance: NA; d_gene: NA; j_gene: TRBJ2-1; CDR3nt: TGTGCCTGGGGGGACGTCGGCAATGAGCAGTTCTTC; CDR3aa: CAWGDVGNEQFF
v_gene: TRBV12-5; abundance: NA; d_gene: NA; j_gene: TRBJ1-4; CDR3nt: TGTGCTAGTGGTTCGGGTAATGAAAAACTGTTTTTT; CDR3aa: CASGSGNEKLFF
v_gene: TRBV29-1; abundance: few; d_gene: NA; j_gene: TRBJ2-7; CDR3nt: TGCAGCGTTGAAGATTCCTGGGGGGCGACCCACGAGCAGTACTTC; CDR3aa: CSVEDSWGATHEQYF
v_gene: TRBV7-2; abundance: few; d_gene: NA; j_gene: TRBJ1-5; CDR3nt: TGTGCCAGCAGCTTAGGTCAGGGCAGGCCCCAGCATTTT; CDR3aa: CASSLGQGRPQHF
v_gene: TRBV11-2; abundance: NA; d_gene: NA; j_gene: TRBJ2-5; CDR3nt: TGTGCCAGCAGCCCCCAACAGGCAAACCGACAAGAGACCCAGTACTTC; CDR3aa: CASSPQQANRQETQYF
v_gene: TRBV12-3/TRBV12-4; abundance: few; d_gene: NA; j_gene: TRBJ2-5; CDR3nt: TGTGCCAGCAGTTTGGAACCAGGGCGGGAGACCCAGTACTTC; CDR3aa: CASSLEPGRETQYF
v_gene: TRBV25-1; abundance: NA; d_gene: NA; j_gene: TRBJ2-3; CDR3nt: TGTGCCAGCAGTGGCAGGGCTAGCACAGATACGCAGTATTTT; CDR3aa: CASSGRASTDTQYF
v_gene: TRBV7-9; abundance: NA; d_gene: NA; j_gene: TRBJ2-5; CDR3nt: TGTGCCAGCAGCCCGGCCGCACCGTACCAAGAGACCCAGTACTTC; CDR3aa: CASSPAAPYQETQYF
v_gene: TRBV20-1; abundance: NA; d_gene: NA; j_gene: TRBJ1-2; CDR3nt: TGCAGTGCTAAGAAGGGGACTAACTATGGCTACACCTTC; CDR3aa: CSAKKGTNYGYTF
v_gene: TRBV7-3; abundance: NA; d_gene: NA; j_gene: TRBJ2-1; CDR3nt: TGTGCCAGCCTACTTGTCAGGGCCTCCTACAATGAGCAGTTCTTC; CDR3aa: CASLLVRASYNEQFF
v_gene: TRBV7-9; abundance: few; d_gene: TRBD1; j_gene: TRBJ2-2; CDR3nt: TGTGCCAGCAGCTCCTTAGACAGGGATGGCACCGGGGAGCTGTTTTTT; CDR3aa: CASSSLDRDGTGELFF
v_gene: TRBV15; abundance: NA; d_gene: TRBD1; j_gene: TRBJ1-1; CDR3nt: TGTGCCACCAGCAGGGACAGGGGGAACACTGAAGCTTTCTTT; CDR3aa: CATSRDRGNTEAFF
v_gene: TRBV6-5; abundance: few; d_gene: TRBD1; j_gene: TRBJ2-1; CDR3nt: TGTGCCAGCAGTTACTCGGGACAGGGTGCCGGTGAGCAGTTCTTC; CDR3aa: CASSYSGQGAGEQFF
v_gene: TRBV7-8; abundance: NA; d_gene: TRBD2; j_gene: TRBJ2-3; CDR3nt: TGTGCCAGCAGGATAGCGGGACCTAGCACAGATACGCAGTATTTT; CDR3aa: CASRIAGPSTDTQYF
v_gene: TRBV7-9; abundance: NA; d_gene: NA; j_gene: TRBJ2-7; CDR3nt: TGTGCCAGCAGCTTACCGGGGGTGAACTCCTACGAGCAGTACTTC; CDR3aa: CASSLPGVNSYEQYF
v_gene: TRBV5-1; abundance: few; d_gene: TRBD1; j_gene: TRBJ1-4; CDR3nt: TGCGCCAGCAGACCGGACAGGAAGAATGAAAAACTGTTTTTT; CDR3aa: CASRPDRKNEKLFF
v_gene: TRBV5-1; abundance: NA; d_gene: NA; j_gene: TRBJ2-2; CDR3nt: TGCGCCAGCAGCTTGGCGGTTTCGGGTACCGGGGAGCTGTTTTTT; CDR3aa: CASSLAVSGTGELFF
v_gene: TRBV7-9; abundance: NA; d_gene: NA; j_gene: TRBJ1-2; CDR3nt: TGTGCCAGCAGCTTACCCGGACGGGGAGCTCATGGCTACACCTTC; CDR3aa: CASSLPGRGAHGYTF
v_gene: TRBV2; abundance: once; d_gene: NA; j_gene: TRBJ2-2; CDR3nt: TGTGCCAGCAGTGTCTCCGGGTTCGCGAACACCGGGGAGCTGTTTTTT; CDR3aa: CASSVSGFANTGELFF
v_gene: TRBV27; abundance: few; d_gene: NA; j_gene: TRBJ2-5; CDR3nt: TGTGCCAGCAGTTTATCCCCGGAGGTCAAAGGGTACTTC; CDR3aa: CASSLSPEVKGYF
v_gene: TRBV5-1; abundance: few; d_gene: NA; j_gene: TRBJ2-2; CDR3nt: TGCGCCAGCAGCACTGTTCGCGGGCCAACCGGGGAGCTGTTTTTT; CDR3aa: CASSTVRGPTGELFF
v_gene: TRBV11-2; abundance: NA; d_gene: NA; j_gene: TRBJ2-5; CDR3nt: TGTGCCAGCAGCACGACTCTCCGCGGGGAGACCCAGTACTTC; CDR3aa: CASSTTLRGETQYF
v_gene: TRBV5-1; abundance: few; d_gene: TRBD1; j_gene: TRBJ2-7; CDR3nt: TGCGCCAGCAGCGCGGCAACAGGGGACTACGAGCAGTACTTC; CDR3aa: CASSAATGDYEQYF
v_gene: TRBV5-1; abundance: few; d_gene: TRBD1; j_gene: TRBJ1-4; CDR3nt: TGCGCCAGCAGCTTGGAGGGACAGGTCTCCGAAAAACTGTTTTTT; CDR3aa: CASSLEGQVSEKLFF
v_gene: TRBV9; abundance: NA; d_gene: TRBD2; j_gene: TRBJ2-2; CDR3nt: TGTGCCAGCAGCGTAGTAGTAGCGGGGCAATTCACCGTGGAGCTGTTTTTT; CDR3aa: CASSVVVAGQFTVELFF
v_gene: TRBV11-2; abundance: NA; d_gene: NA; j_gene: TRBJ1-1; CDR3nt: TGTGCCAGCAGCTTAGATTTGGGGGGGTATGAAGCTTTCTTT; CDR3aa: CASSLDLGGYEAFF
v_gene: TRBV12-3/TRBV12-4; abundance: many; d_gene: NA; j_gene: TRBJ2-5; CDR3nt: TGTGCCAGCAGTTTAATGGCTGTCGCGGGCCCCCAAGAGACCCAGTACTTC; CDR3aa: CASSLMAVAGPQETQYF
v_gene: TRBV7-2; abundance: many; d_gene: NA; j_gene: TRBJ2-3; CDR3nt: TGTGCCAGCAGCTTCGGGACCACCACAGATACGCAGTATTTT; CDR3aa: CASSFGTTTDTQYF
v_gene: TRBV12-3/TRBV12-4; abundance: NA; d_gene: NA; j_gene: TRBJ1-6; CDR3nt: TGTGCCAGCAGTTTGCCCAATTCACCCCTCCACTTT; CDR3aa: CASSLPNSPLHF
v_gene: TRBV5-1; abundance: many; d_gene: NA; j_gene: TRBJ2-3; CDR3nt: TGCGCCAGCAGCCCGGCGGACACAGATACGCAGTATTTT; CDR3aa: CASSPADTDTQYF
v_gene: TRBV9; abundance: NA; d_gene: NA; j_gene: TRBJ2-2; CDR3nt: TGTGCCAGCAGTATTGGGGGCGCGAACACCGGGGAGCTGTTTTTT; CDR3aa: CASSIGGANTGELFF
v_gene: TRBV12-3/TRBV12-4; abundance: few; d_gene: NA; j_gene: TRBJ2-7; CDR3nt: TGTGCCAGCAGTGTGGGGACCCCCTACTACGAGCAGTACTTC; CDR3aa: CASSVGTPYYEQYF
v_gene: TRBV9; abundance: few; d_gene: TRBD1; j_gene: TRBJ1-1; CDR3nt: TGTGCCAGCAGCCCGGAGGGGGCGGCCAACACTGAAGCTTTCTTT; CDR3aa: CASSPEGAANTEAFF
v_gene: TRBV20-1; abundance: many; d_gene: TRBD1; j_gene: TRBJ2-5; CDR3nt: TGCAGTGCTAGAGTGACGGGACAGGATTTAGAGACCCAGTACTTC; CDR3aa: CSARVTGQDLETQYF
v_gene: TRBV20-1; abundance: NA; d_gene: NA; j_gene: TRBJ1-4; CDR3nt: TGCAGTGCTTGGGGCCGGGATCCGAATGAAAAACTGTTTTTT; CDR3aa: CSAWGRDPNEKLFF
v_gene: TRBV28; abundance: NA; d_gene: TRBD1; j_gene: TRBJ1-3; CDR3nt: TGTGCCAGCAGTTGGGACAGGGGGAATAGATACACCATATATTTT; CDR3aa: CASSWDRGNRYTIYF
v_gene: TRBV6-2/TRBV6-3; abundance: few; d_gene: NA; j_gene: TRBJ1-5; CDR3nt: TGTGCCAGCAGTTTCTACCAACAGGGAGGGAGCAATCAGCCCCAGCATTTT; CDR3aa: CASSFYQQGGSNQPQHF
v_gene: TRBV12-3/TRBV12-4; abundance: NA; d_gene: NA; j_gene: TRBJ1-4; CDR3nt: TGTGCCAGCAGTTTGCGATATCAGGGACGTGCGGCTAATGAAAAACTGTTTTTT; CDR3aa: CASSLRYQGRAANEKLFF
v_gene: TRBV7-8; abundance: few; d_gene: TRBD1; j_gene: TRBJ1-5; CDR3nt: TGTGCCAGCAGCTCTATGGGGGGTAGAGCAGGGGGCTTTCAGCCCCAGCATTTT; CDR3aa: CASSSMGGRAGGFQPQHF
v_gene: TRBV4-3; abundance: few; d_gene: TRBD1; j_gene: TRBJ2-7; CDR3nt: TGCGCCAGCAGCCAAGCGACAGGGGGAATCTACGAGCAGTACTTC; CDR3aa: CASSQATGGIYEQYF
v_gene: TRBV27; abundance: NA; d_gene: TRBD2; j_gene: TRBJ2-1; CDR3nt: TGTGCCTTCTTGGAGCGGGGGGGCCGGTTTAGCGATGAGCAGTTCTTC; CDR3aa: CAFLERGGRFSDEQFF
v_gene: TRBV5-6; abundance: few; d_gene: TRBD1; j_gene: TRBJ1-3; CDR3nt: TGTGCCAGTGCCTTTGGCGGGACAGTTAAGACATCATCCAGAAACACCATATATTTT; CDR3aa: CASAFGGTVKTSSRNTIYF
v_gene: TRBV20-1; abundance: NA; d_gene: NA; j_gene: TRBJ1-1; CDR3nt: TGCAGTGCTAGAGGGCCAGAAGGGACTGAAGCTTTCTTT; CDR3aa: CSARGPEGTEAFF
v_gene: TRBV20-1; abundance: few; d_gene: TRBD2; j_gene: TRBJ2-1; CDR3nt: TGCAGTGCTAGAGATACCCTAGCGGGGGGATACAATGAGCAGTTCTTC; CDR3aa: CSARDTLAGGYNEQFF
v_gene: TRBV28; abundance: many; d_gene: NA; j_gene: TRBJ2-7; CDR3nt: TGTGCCAGCAATGATCCCTACGAGCAGTACTTC; CDR3aa: CASNDPYEQYF
v_gene: TRBV5-1; abundance: many; d_gene: TRBD2; j_gene: TRBJ2-1; CDR3nt: TGCGCCAGCAGCGTAAAAAGCGGGGGGGCCCGAAATGAGCAGTTCTTC; CDR3aa: CASSVKSGGARNEQFF
v_gene: TRBV6-2/TRBV6-3; abundance: few; d_gene: NA; j_gene: TRBJ1-1; CDR3nt: TGTGCCAGCGTAAAGGGAGTCTGGAACACTGAAGCTTTCTTT; CDR3aa: CASVKGVWNTEAFF